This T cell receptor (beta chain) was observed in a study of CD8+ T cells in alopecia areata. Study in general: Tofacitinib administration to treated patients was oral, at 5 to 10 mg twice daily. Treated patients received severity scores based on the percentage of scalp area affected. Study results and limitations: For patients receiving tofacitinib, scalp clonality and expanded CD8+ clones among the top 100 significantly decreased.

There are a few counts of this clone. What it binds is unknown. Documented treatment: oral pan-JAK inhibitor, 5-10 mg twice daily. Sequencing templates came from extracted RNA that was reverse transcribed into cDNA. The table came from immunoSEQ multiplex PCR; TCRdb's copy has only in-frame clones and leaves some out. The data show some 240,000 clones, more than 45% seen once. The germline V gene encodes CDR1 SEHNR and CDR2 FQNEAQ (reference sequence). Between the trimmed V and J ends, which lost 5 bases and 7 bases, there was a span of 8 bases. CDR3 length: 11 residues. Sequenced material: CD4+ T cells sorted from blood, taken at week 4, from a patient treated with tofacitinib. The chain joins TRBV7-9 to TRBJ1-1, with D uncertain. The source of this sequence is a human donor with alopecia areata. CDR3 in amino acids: CASSHSSEAFF. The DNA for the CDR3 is TGTGCCAGCAGCCACTCCAGTGAAGCTTTCTTT.